This T cell receptor (beta chain) was sequenced for a study of siplizumab effects on memory and regulatory T cells. TCRdb keeps only in-frame clones here, not all; method: immunoSEQ multiplex PCR. There are about 100,000 clones in the sample; 91% occur only once, and about 2.6% lies in the top ten. The ends lost 5 bases at V and 2 bases at J; junction bases unmatched: 10. This CDR3 is built from 17 residues. The germline CDR1 and CDR2 sequences are SGHAT and FQNNGV. Sequencing used CD4+ T cells sorted from blood. The TCR originated in a human donor in good health. Some clones in this sample may be carry-over from other donors' samples. The V gene is TRBV11-2, the J gene TRBJ2-4; 9 bases are shared with TRBD2. The CDR3 region has the DNA TGTGCCAGCAGCCCTAGCTGGCTAGCGGGGTCCAAAAACATTCAGTACTTC. Translating it yields CASSPSWLAGSKNIQYF.